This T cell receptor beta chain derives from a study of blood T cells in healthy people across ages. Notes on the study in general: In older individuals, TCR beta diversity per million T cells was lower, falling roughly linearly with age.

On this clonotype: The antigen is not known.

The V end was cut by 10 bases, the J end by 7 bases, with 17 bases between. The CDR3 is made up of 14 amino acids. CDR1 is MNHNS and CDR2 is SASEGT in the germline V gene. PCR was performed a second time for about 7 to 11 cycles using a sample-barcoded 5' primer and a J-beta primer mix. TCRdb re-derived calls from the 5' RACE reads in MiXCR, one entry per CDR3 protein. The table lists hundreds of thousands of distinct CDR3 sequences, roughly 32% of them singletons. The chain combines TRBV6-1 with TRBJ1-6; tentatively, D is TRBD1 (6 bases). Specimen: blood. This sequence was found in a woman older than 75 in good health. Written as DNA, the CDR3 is TGTGCCACCGCAGTTGACAGGTTGAATTCACCCCTCCACTTT. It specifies CATAVDRLNSPLHF.